Shown below are 4 T cell receptor beta chains from a single sample sequenced in a study of cytomegalovirus exposure and HLA in healthy donors. The table came from immunoSEQ multiplex PCR; TCRdb's copy has only in-frame clones and leaves some out. The repertoire includes about 400,000 clones, roughly 90% of them detected once, and about 0.8% sits in the top ten. The sequencing sample was made of PBMCs. These TCRs come from a woman aged 18-29 years in good health and CMV-seronegative.

The rearrangement uses TRBV30 and TRBJ2-3, with 8 bases lining up with TRBD1. CDR1 is GTSNPN and CDR2 is SVGIG in the germline V gene (reference sequence). The CDR3 consists of 13 residues. V lost 7 bases, J lost 7 bases, and 10 bases stayed unmatched. CDR3 region: CALGQAAMNTQYF. The CDR3, as DNA: TGTGCCTTGGGACAGGCTGCCATGAATACGCAGTATTTT. Complete variable domain (other parts from reference TRBV30 and TRBJ2-3): SQTIHQWPATLVQPVGSPLSLECTVEGTSNPNLYWYRQAAGRGLQLLFYSVGIGQISSEVPQNLSASRPQDRQFILSSKKLLLSDSGFYLCALGQAAMNTQYFGPGTRLTVL.

This clone was seen only once. This chain links TRBV7-9 with TRBJ1-4; TRBD1 is a possible D gene (5 bases). With 10 bases removed from V and 8 bases from J, the gap between germline ends came to 14 bases. Per germline, CDR1 SEHNR and CDR2 FQNEAQ (reference sequence). CDR3 length equals 12 residues. This chain's CDR3 is CAIDVRGEKLFF. CDR3 DNA sequence: TGTGCCATCGACGTGCGGGGCGAAAAACTGTTTTTT. The variable domain in full, completed from reference TRBV7-9 and TRBJ1-4, reads DTGVSQNPRHKITKRGQNVTFRCDPISEHNRLYWYRQTLGQGPEFLTYFQNEAQLEKSRLLSDRFSAERPKGSFSTLEIQRTEQGDSAMYLCAIDVRGEKLFFGSGTQLSVL.

The chain carries TRBV30 and TRBJ2-7, with 7 bases aligning to TRBD1. Germline lookup yields CDR1 GTSNPN and CDR2 SVGIG (reference sequence). This CDR3 comprises 11 residues. J lost 2 bases, V lost 8 bases, and 3 bases had no gene match. CDR3 sequence: CAGQVTYEQYF. In DNA form, the CDR3 reads TGTGCCGGACAGGTCACCTACGAGCAGTACTTC.

The chain has TRBV2 and TRBJ2-2; 12 bases align to TRBD1. V lost 6 bases to trimming and J lost 14 bases; unmatched junction nucleotides: 13. This CDR3 spans 15 amino acids. CDR1 and CDR2 from the germline V gene are SNHLY and FYNNEI. The CDR3 here is CASSLNRDRGPDLFF. DNA for the CDR3: TGTGCCAGCAGCTTAAACCGGGACAGGGGGCCCGACCTGTTTTTT.